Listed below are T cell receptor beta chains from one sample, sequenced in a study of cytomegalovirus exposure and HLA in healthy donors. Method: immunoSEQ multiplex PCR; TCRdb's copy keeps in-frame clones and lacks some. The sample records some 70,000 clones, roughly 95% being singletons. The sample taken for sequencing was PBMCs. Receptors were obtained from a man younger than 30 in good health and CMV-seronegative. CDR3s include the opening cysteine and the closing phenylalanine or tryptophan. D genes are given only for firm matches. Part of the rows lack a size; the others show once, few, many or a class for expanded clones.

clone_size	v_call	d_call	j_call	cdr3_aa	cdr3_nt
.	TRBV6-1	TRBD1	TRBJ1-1	CASTPGTGSNTEAFF	TGTGCCAGCACCCCCGGGACAGGATCTAACACTGAAGCTTTCTTT
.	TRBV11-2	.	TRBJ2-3	CASSPLALRSDTQYF	TGTGCCAGCAGCCCCCTAGCGTTAAGATCAGATACGCAGTATTTT
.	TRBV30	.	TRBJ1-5	CAWSGTTWESNQPQHF	TGTGCCTGGAGTGGAACTACGTGGGAGAGCAATCAGCCCCAGCATTTT
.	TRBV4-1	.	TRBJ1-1	CASSLPGLAEAFF	TGCGCCAGCAGCCTCCCGGGACTCGCCGAAGCTTTCTTT
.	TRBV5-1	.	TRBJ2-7	CASSLVRGSSYEQYF	TGCGCCAGCAGCTTAGTTAGGGGGAGCTCCTACGAGCAGTACTTC
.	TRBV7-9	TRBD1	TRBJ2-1	CASSLGQGGYNEQFF	TGTGCCAGCAGCTTAGGACAGGGGGGCTACAATGAGCAGTTCTTC
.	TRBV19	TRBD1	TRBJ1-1	CASSTLGQGRTEAFF	TGTGCCAGTAGTACCCTAGGACAGGGAAGAACTGAAGCTTTCTTT
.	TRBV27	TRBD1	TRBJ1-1	CASAQGAFVEAFF	TGTGCCAGCGCTCAGGGGGCGTTTGTTGAAGCTTTCTTT
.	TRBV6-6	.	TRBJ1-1	CASSRDSMNTEAFF	TGTGCCAGCAGCCGAGACAGTATGAACACTGAAGCTTTCTTT
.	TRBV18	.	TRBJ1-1	CASSRQQVGSMNTEAFF	TGTGCCAGCTCACGACAACAGGTGGGCTCCATGAACACTGAAGCTTTCTTT
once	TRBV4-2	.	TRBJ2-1	CASSQDLSEEAEQFF	TGTGCCAGCAGCCAAGATCTTTCTGAGGAGGCAGAGCAGTTCTTC
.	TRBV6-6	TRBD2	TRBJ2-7	CASSHGLAGPYEQYF	TGTGCCAGCAGCCACGGACTAGCGGGCCCCTACGAGCAGTACTTC
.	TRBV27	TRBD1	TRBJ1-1	CASSLGTVNTEAFF	TGTGCCAGCAGTTTAGGGACAGTTAACACTGAAGCTTTCTTT
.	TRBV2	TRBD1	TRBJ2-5	CASNRDRGPETQYF	TGTGCCAGCAATAGGGACAGGGGGCCAGAGACCCAGTACTTC
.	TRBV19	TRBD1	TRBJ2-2	CASRDRGQNTGELFF	TGTGCCAGTAGAGACAGGGGGCAAAACACCGGGGAGCTGTTTTTT
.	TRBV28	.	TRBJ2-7	CASSFGGVYEQYF	TGTGCCAGCAGTTTTGGGGGCGTCTACGAGCAGTACTTC
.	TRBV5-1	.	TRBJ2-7	CASSLDGRRGPYEQYF	TGCGCCAGCAGCTTGGACGGGAGGCGGGGGCCCTACGAGCAGTACTTC
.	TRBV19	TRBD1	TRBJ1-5	CASSITGTGGSNQPQHF	TGTGCCAGTAGTATAACAGGGACAGGGGGGAGCAATCAGCCCCAGCATTTT
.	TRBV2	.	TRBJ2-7	CASRGSEYEQYF	TGTGCCAGCAGGGGCTCCGAGTACGAGCAGTACTTC
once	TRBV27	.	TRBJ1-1	CASSLSHRDSTEAFF	TGTGCCAGCAGTTTATCTCACAGGGATAGCACTGAAGCTTTCTTT
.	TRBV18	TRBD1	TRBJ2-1	CASSRTGGHNEQFF	TGTGCCAGCTCACGGACAGGGGGACACAATGAGCAGTTCTTC
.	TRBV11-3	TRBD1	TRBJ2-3	CASSPNRDRVFGGDTQYF	TGTGCCAGCAGCCCTAATCGGGACAGGGTGTTTGGTGGAGATACGCAGTATTTT
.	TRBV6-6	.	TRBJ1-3	CASSLGVLSGNTIYF	TGTGCCAGCAGTTTAGGGGTCCTCTCTGGAAACACCATATATTTT
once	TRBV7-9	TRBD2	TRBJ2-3	CASSGTSGSLTDTQYF	TGTGCCAGCAGCGGGACTAGCGGGAGTCTAACAGATACGCAGTATTTT
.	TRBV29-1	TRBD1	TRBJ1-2	CSVTQGAGYTF	TGCAGCGTTACCCAGGGGGCTGGCTACACCTTC
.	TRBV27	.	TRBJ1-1	CASISRVPTEAFF	TGTGCCAGCATCTCCCGGGTCCCCACTGAAGCTTTCTTT
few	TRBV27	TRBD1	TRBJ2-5	CASSPAGGETQYF	TGTGCCAGCAGTCCCGCAGGGGGAGAGACCCAGTACTTC
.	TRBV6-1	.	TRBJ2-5	CASSDGSAQETQYF	TGTGCCAGCAGTGACGGGAGTGCCCAAGAGACCCAGTACTTC
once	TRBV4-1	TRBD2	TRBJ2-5	CASSRALSPAGVGETQYF	TGCGCCAGCAGCCGCGCGCTCTCCCCAGCGGGAGTAGGGGAGACCCAGTACTTC
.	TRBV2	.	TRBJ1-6	CASTLTRSGDSPLHF	TGTGCCAGCACCCTGACTAGGTCCGGGGATTCACCCCTCCACTTT
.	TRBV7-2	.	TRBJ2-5	CASSLAAGQETQYF	TGTGCCAGCAGCTTAGCAGCGGGCCAAGAGACCCAGTACTTC
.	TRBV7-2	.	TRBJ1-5	CASSAHLLSQPQHF	TGTGCCAGCAGCGCACATTTGTTAAGTCAGCCCCAGCATTTT
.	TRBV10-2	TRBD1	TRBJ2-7	CASNGQGSYEQYF	TGCGCCAGCAACGGACAGGGCTCCTACGAGCAGTACTTC
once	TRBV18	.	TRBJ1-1	CASSPNGRGAGTEAFF	TGTGCCAGCTCACCAAACGGCCGGGGGGCAGGGACTGAAGCTTTCTTT
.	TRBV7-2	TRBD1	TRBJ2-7	CASSLDRGSYEQYF	TGTGCCAGCAGCTTAGACAGGGGCTCCTACGAGCAGTACTTC
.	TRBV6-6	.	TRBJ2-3	CASSNRGGAGTDTQYF	TGTGCCAGCAGTAACAGGGGGGGCGCGGGGACAGATACGCAGTATTTT
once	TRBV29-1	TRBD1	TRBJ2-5	CSVSPGTGYQETQYF	TGCAGCGTTTCTCCCGGGACAGGGTACCAAGAGACCCAGTACTTC
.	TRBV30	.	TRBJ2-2	CAWSIGVGTGELFF	TGTGCCTGGAGTATAGGGGTGGGCACCGGGGAGCTGTTTTTT
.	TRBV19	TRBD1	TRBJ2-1	CASSIGQGANNEQFF	TGTGCCAGTAGTATAGGACAGGGCGCCAACAATGAGCAGTTCTTC
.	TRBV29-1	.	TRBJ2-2	CSVAGTRANTGELFF	TGCAGCGTAGCCGGGACTCGCGCGAACACCGGGGAGCTGTTTTTT
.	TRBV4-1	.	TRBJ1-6	CASSLPQRGHYNSPLHF	TGCGCCAGCAGCCTCCCGCAACGGGGACACTATAATTCACCCCTCCACTTT
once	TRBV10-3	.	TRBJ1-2	CAISVGGTYGYTF	TGTGCCATCAGTGTGGGAGGGACCTATGGCTACACCTTC
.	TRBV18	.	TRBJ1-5	CASSLEQLSNQPQHF	TGTGCCAGCTCACTCGAACAGCTTAGCAATCAGCCCCAGCATTTT
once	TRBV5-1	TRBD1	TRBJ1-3	CASSLAGGENTIYF	TGCGCCAGCAGCTTGGCAGGGGGCGAAAACACCATATATTTT
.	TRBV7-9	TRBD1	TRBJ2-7	CASSLGGDRSYEQYF	TGTGCCAGCAGCTTAGGGGGGGACAGGAGCTACGAGCAGTACTTC
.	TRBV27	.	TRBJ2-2	CASSPRGPAWTGELFF	TGTGCCAGCAGTCCGCGGGGACCTGCGTGGACTGGGGAGCTGTTTTTT
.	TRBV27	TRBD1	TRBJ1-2	CASRSTGAANYGYTF	TGTGCCAGCAGAAGTACAGGGGCGGCTAACTATGGCTACACCTTC
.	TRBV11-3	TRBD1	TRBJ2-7	CASSPLRDRLDNYEQYF	TGTGCCAGCAGCCCCCTTCGGGACAGGTTAGACAACTACGAGCAGTACTTC
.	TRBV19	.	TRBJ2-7	CASSMSVGALEQYF	TGTGCCAGTAGTATGAGTGTAGGGGCTCTCGAGCAGTACTTC
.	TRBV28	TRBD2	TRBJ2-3	CASSPWTSGRPDTQYF	TGTGCCAGCAGTCCCTGGACTAGCGGGAGGCCAGATACGCAGTATTTT
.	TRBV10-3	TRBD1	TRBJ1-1	CAITPGQGLGTEAFF	TGTGCCATCACCCCAGGACAGGGGCTGGGAACTGAAGCTTTCTTT
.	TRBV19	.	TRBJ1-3	CASSRTRGNTIYF	TGTGCCAGTAGCCGGACACGCGGAAACACCATATATTTT
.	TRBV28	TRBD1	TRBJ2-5	CASSLLGTGGIMETQYF	TGTGCCAGCAGTTTACTAGGCACAGGGGGAATTATGGAGACCCAGTACTTC
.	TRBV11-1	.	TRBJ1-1	CASSRSSGNTEAFF	TGTGCCAGCAGCCGATCGAGTGGGAACACTGAAGCTTTCTTT
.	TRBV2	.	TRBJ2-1	CASSGTGHEQFF	TGTGCCAGCAGTGGTACAGGGCATGAGCAGTTCTTC